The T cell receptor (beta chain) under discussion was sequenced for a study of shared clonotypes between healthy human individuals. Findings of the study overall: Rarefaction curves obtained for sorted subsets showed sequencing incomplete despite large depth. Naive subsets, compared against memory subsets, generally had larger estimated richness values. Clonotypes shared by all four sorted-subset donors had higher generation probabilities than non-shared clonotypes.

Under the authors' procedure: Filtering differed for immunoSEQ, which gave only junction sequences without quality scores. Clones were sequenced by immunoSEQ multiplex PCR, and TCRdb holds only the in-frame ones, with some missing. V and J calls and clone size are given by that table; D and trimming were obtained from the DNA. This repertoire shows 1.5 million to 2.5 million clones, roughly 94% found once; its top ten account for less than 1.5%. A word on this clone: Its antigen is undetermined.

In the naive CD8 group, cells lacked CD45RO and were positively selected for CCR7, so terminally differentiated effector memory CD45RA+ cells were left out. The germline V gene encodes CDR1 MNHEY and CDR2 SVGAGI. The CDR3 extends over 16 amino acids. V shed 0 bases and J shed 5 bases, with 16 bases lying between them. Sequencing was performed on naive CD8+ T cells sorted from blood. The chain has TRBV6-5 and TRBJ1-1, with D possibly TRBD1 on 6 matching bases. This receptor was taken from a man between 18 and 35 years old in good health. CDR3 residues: CASSYSRDKPGTEAFF. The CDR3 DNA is TGTGCCAGCAGTTACTCAAGGGACAAGCCGGGAACTGAAGCTTTCTTT.